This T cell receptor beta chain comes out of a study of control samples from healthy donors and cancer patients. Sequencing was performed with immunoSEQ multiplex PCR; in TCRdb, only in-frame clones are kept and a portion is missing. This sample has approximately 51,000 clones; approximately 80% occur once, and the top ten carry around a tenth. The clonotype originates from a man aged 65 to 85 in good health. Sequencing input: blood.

CDR3 nucleotides: TGTGCCAGCAGCCAAGAGGTGCTACTAGCGGATACGCAGTATTTT. It codes for CASSQEVLLADTQYF. V and J are TRBV4-2 and TRBJ2-3, with 7 bases lining up with TRBD2. Germline loops: CDR1 LGHNA, CDR2 YNFKEQ. The CDR3 sequence is 15 residues long. V was pared by 0 bases and J by 6 bases, with 6 bases of the junction left unmatched.